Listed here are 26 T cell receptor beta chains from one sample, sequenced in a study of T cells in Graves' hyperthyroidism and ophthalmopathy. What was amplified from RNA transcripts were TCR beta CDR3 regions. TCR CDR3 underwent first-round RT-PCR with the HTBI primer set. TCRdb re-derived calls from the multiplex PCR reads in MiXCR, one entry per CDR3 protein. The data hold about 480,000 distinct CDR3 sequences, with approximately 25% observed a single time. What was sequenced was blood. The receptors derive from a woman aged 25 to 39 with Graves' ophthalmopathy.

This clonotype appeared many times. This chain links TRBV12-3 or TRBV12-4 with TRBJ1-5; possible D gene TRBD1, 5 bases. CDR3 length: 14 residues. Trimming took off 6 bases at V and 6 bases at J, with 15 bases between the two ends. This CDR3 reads CASRPGRRGQPQHF. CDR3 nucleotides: TGTGCCAGCAGACCGGGACGGAGAGGTCAGCCCCAGCATTTT.

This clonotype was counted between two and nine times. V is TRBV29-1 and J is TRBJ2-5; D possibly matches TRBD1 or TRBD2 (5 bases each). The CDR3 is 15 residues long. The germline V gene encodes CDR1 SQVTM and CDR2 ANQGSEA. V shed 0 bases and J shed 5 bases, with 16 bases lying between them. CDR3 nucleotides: TGCAGCGTTGAAGATCGAAAGGGACGAGGGGAGACCCAGTACTTC. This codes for CSVEDRKGRGETQYF.

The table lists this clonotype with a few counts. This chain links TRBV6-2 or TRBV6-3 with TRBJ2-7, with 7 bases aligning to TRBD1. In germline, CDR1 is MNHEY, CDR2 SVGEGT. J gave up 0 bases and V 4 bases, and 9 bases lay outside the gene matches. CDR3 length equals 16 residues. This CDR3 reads CASSSRDSKSSYEQYF. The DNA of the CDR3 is TGTGCCAGCAGTTCCCGGGACAGTAAGAGCTCCTACGAGCAGTACTTC.

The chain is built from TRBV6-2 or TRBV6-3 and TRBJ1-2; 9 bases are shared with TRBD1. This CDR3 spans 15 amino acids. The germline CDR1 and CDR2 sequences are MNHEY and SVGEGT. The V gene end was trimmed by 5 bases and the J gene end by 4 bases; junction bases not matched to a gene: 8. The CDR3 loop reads CASSTITGGGYGYTF. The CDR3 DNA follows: TGTGCCAGCAGTACAATAACAGGGGGCGGCTATGGCTACACCTTC.

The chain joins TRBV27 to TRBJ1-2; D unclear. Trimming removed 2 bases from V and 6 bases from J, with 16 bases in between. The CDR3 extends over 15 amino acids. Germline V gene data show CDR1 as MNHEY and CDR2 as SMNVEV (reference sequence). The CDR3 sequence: CASSLDSHVPDGYTF. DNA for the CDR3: TGTGCCAGCAGTTTAGACTCCCACGTACCGGATGGCTACACCTTC.

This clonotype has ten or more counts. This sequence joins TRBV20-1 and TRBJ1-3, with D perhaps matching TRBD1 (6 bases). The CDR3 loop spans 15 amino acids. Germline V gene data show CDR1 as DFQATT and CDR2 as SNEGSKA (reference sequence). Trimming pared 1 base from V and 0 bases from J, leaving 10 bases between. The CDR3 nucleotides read TGCAGTGCTAGAGTACAGGGAACCTCTGGAAACACCATATATTTT. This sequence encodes CSARVQGTSGNTIYF.

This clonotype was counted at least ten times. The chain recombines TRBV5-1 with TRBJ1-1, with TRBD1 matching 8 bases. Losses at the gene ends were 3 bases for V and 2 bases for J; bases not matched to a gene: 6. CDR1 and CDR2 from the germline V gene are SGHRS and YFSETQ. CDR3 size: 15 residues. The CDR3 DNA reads TGCGCCAGCAGCTCCCGACAGGGGAGAAACACTGAAGCTTTCTTT. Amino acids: CASSSRQGRNTEAFF.

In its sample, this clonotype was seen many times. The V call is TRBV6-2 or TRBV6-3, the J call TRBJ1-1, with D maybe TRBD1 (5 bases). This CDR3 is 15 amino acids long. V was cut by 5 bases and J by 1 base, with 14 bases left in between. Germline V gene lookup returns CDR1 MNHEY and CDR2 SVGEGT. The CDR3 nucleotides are TGTGCCAGCAGTACCCCAGGGCTGGGGAACACTGAAGCTTTCTTT. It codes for CASSTPGLGNTEAFF.

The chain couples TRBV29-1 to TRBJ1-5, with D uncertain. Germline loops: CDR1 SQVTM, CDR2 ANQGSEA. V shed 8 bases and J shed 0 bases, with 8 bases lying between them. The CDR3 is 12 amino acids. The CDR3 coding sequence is TGCAGCTCCCGCGATAGCAATCAGCCCCAGCATTTT. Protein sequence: CSSRDSNQPQHF.

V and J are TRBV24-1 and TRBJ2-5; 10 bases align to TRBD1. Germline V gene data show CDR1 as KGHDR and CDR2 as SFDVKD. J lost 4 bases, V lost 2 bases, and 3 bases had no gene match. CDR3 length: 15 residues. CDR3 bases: TGTGCCACCAGTGATTGGACAGGGGGGGGAGAGACCCAGTACTTC. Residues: CATSDWTGGGETQYF.

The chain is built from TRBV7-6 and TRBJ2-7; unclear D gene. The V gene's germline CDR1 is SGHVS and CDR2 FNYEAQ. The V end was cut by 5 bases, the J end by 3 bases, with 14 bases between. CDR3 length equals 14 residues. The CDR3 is CASSRGLVDYEQYF. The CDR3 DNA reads TGTGCCAGCAGCCGCGGCCTTGTTGACTACGAGCAGTACTTC.

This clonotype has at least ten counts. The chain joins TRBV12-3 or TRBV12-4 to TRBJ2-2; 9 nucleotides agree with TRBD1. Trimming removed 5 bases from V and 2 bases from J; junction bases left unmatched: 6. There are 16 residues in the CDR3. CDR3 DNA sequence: TGTGCCAGCAGTCTCGACAGGGGGGCTAACACCGGGGAGCTGTTTTTT. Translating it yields CASSLDRGANTGELFF.

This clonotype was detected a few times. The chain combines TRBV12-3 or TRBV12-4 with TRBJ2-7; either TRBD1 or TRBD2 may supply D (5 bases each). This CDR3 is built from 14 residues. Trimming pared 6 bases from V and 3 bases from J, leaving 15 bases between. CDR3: CASRTGRPNYEQYF. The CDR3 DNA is TGTGCCAGCAGGACGGGACGCCCGAACTACGAGCAGTACTTC.

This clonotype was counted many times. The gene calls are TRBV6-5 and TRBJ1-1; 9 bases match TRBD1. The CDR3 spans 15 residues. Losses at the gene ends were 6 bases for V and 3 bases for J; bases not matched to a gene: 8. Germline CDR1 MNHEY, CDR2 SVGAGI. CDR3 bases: TGTGCCAGCAGCCAACCCGACAGGGGGGACACTGAAGCTTTCTTT. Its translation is CASSQPDRGDTEAFF.

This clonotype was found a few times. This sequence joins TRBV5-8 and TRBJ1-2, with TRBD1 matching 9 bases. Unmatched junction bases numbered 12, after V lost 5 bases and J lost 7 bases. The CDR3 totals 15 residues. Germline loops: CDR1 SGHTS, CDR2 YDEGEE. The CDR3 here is CASSYYGDRDVGYTF. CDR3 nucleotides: TGTGCCAGCAGTTACTATGGGGACAGGGATGTTGGCTACACCTTC.

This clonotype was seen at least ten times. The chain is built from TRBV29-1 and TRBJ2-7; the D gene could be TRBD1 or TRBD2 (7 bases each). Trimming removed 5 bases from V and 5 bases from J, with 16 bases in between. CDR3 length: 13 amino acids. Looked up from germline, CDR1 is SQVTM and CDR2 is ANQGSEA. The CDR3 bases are TGCAGCGTTTCGGTGGCAGGGGGGGACGAGCAGTACTTC. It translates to CSVSVAGGDEQYF.

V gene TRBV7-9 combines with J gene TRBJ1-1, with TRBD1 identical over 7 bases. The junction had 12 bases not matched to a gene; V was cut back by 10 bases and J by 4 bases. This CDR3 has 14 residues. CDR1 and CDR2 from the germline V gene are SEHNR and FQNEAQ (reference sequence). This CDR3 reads CATYPEGAFTEAFF. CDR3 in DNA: TGTGCCACCTATCCGGAGGGGGCCTTCACTGAAGCTTTCTTT.

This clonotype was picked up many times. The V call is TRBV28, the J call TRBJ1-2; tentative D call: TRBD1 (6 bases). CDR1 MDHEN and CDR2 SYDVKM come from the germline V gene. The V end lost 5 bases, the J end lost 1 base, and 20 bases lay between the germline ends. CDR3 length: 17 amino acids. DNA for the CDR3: TGTGCCAGCAGTAATTATCACCCGGACAGTGGTAACTATGGCTACACCTTC. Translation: CASSNYHPDSGNYGYTF.

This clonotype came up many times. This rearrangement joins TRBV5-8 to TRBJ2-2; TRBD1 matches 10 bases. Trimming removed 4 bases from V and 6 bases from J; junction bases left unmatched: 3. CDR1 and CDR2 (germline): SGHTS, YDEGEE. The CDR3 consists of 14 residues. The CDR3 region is CASSRDRGAGELFF. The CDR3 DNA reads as TGTGCCAGCAGCAGGGACAGGGGCGCCGGGGAGCTGTTTTTT.

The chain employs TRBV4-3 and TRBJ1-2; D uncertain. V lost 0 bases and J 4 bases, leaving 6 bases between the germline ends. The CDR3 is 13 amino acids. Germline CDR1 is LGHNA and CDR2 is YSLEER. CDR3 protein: CASSQDYPYGYTF. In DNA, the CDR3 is TGCGCCAGCAGCCAAGATTACCCCTATGGCTACACCTTC.

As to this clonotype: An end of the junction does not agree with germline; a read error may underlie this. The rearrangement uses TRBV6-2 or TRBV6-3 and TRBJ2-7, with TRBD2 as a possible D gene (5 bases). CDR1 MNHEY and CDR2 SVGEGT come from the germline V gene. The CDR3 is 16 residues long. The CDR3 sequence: CARSYLTPGKICEQYF. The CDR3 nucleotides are TGTGCCAGAAGTTACCTCACTCCGGGGAAGATCTGCGAGCAGTACTTC.

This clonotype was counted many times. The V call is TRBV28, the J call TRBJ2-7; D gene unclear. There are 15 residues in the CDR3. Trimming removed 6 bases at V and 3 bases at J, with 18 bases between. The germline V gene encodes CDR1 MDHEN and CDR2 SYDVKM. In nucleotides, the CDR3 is TGTGCCAGCAGCTCTGGGTGGGGTCACAACTACGAGCAGTACTTC. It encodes CASSSGWGHNYEQYF.

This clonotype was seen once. The CDR3 is CASSYDNRDTKRLGVHQPQHF. The CDR3, as DNA: TGTGCCAGCAGTTACGACAACAGGGATACCAAACGACTCGGGGTACATCAGCCCCAGCATTTT. The rearrangement links TRBV6-2 or TRBV6-3 to TRBJ1-5, with D possibly being TRBD1 (6 bases). The germline CDR1 and CDR2 sequences are MNHEY and SVGEGT. The CDR3 is 21 residues long. Trimming shortened V by 2 bases and J by 5 bases, and 31 bases separated the two germline ends.

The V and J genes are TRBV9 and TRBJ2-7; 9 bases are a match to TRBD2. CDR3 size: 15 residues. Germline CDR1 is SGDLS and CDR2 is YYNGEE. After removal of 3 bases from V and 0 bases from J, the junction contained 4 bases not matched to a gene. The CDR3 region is CASSELAGSSYEQYF. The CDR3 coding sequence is TGTGCCAGCAGCGAACTAGCGGGCAGCTCCTACGAGCAGTACTTC.

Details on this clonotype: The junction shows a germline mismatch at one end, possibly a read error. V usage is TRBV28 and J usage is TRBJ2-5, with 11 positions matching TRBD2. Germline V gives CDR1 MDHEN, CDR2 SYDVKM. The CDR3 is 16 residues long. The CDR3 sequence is CVSSRTSGLPQETQYF. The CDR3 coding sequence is TGTGTCAGCAGCCGGACTAGCGGGCTCCCACAAGAGACCCAGTACTTC.

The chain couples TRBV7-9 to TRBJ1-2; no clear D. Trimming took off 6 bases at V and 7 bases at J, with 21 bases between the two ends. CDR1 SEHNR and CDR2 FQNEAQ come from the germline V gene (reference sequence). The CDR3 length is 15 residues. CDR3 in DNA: TGTGCCAGCAGACCCGCGGGGAACGGCATGTCTGGCTACACCTTC. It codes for CASRPAGNGMSGYTF.